This T cell receptor beta chain is from a study of blood T cells in healthy people across ages (dated by TCRdb to between 2014 and 2017). Context from the whole study: In model experiments, roughly one uniquely barcoded TCR beta cDNA molecule per two T cells was captured by template switching. Age-related changes in TCR beta repertoire diversity were measured in the study by deep sequencing normalized with unique cDNA molecular identifiers. Four age groups were formed from the donors: young (average 16 years), middle-aged (around 39), aged (62) and long-lived (approximately 78). Donors of different ages were randomly distributed across sequencing lanes to avoid experimental bias. Two additional independent replicas of 1 million unique cDNA reads from the same blood draw were analyzed for two donors (one aged 18 to 30 and one aged 80 or older).

Remarks on this clonotype: There is no known antigen for this receptor. One junction end does not reproduce the germline sequence, and a read error may be involved.

Donors were roughly 40 systemically healthy Caucasian individuals from Russia aged roughly 6 to 100 years. Each donor gave 9 to 10 milliliters of peripheral blood, collected into EDTA-treated Vacutainer tubes. Ficoll-Paque density-gradient centrifugation was used to isolate PBMCs, with at least 6.5 million per sample. Total RNA was extracted from PBMCs with Trizol reagent, with at least 5.5 micrograms obtained per sample. The percentages of naive CD45RAhigh/CD27high T cells were determined by flow cytometry on a PBMC aliquot from every donor. Results the study describes overall, beyond this receptor: Estimates of total diversity based on one million sequenced T cells were regarded as lower bounds and as underestimates. Because donor CMV infection status was unknown, age-related changes in expanded clonotypes were potentially confounded. Compared with the aged group, the long-lived group had more naive CD4+ T cells, fewer expanded clones and increased TCR diversity, suggesting age selection. As age increased, observed TCR beta diversity per million T cells dropped in a roughly linear way, and a significant reduction was already evident by age about 40. The percentage of naive T cells measured by flow cytometry correlated strongly with observed TCR beta diversity. Since profiling was done on bulk unsorted PBMCs, naive and antigen-experienced compartments could not be conclusively compared.

Library method: 5' RACE. The reads were generated on an Illumina HiSeq 2500. A second PCR of about 6 to 11 cycles was performed with a sample-barcoded 5' primer and a J-beta primer mix. A template-switch 5' adaptor carrying 12 random nucleotides introduced a unique molecular identifier onto each TCR beta cDNA molecule. Each sample yielded at least 2.5 million CDR3-containing paired-end reads. The Mint cDNA synthesis kit, primed by a TRBC-specific oligonucleotide, was used to synthesize first-strand cDNA from all RNA. Following uracil-DNA glycosylase treatment, all cDNA underwent a first 18-cycle PCR with the universal primers M1SS and BC2_uni_R. The original pipeline was this. For normalization, 1 million high-quality reads, each with a distinct molecular identifier, were randomly selected from each sample. Reads with shared molecular identifiers were discarded instead of being binned into consensus sequences. MiTCR, set to a Q25 quality threshold and the strictest error-elimination algorithm, was used for CDR3 identification, clonotype clustering and error correction. A nonparametric unseen species model with Euler transformation was used to estimate a lower bound on total TCR beta diversity. The public reads were reprocessed in TCRdb via fastp at Q25 and MiXCR, keeping in-frame beta chains. Identical CDR3 proteins give one entry, which carries the most common genes and DNA. The V and J calls and clone size come from TCRdb's table, not from the authors' own analysis. Here the sample has 1.5 million to 2 million distinct CDR3 sequences; just under 50% occur a single time. Clones ranked in the top ten supply over 2% of the sample.

Looking up the germline V gene yields CDR1 KGHDR and CDR2 SFDVKD. The cysteine opens and the phenylalanine closes a CDR3 of 13 amino acids. Only the CDR3 DNA stays, 39 bases, in frame from base 1. This receptor was identified in a woman aged 40 to 49 in good health. The source material was blood. The chain couples TRBV24-1 to TRBJ2-7, with the D gene not clear enough to name. The sequenced DNA: TGTGCCGCCAGTGATTCCTCGGCCTACGAGCAGTACTTC. Its coded protein is CAASDSSAYEQYF.